Listed below are T cell receptor beta chains from one sample, sequenced in a study of cytomegalovirus exposure and HLA in healthy donors. Clones were sequenced by immunoSEQ multiplex PCR, and TCRdb holds only the in-frame ones, with some missing. The repertoire consists of 150,000 to 200,000 clones, with about two thirds occurring once and the leading ten covering more than 2.5%. The sample taken for sequencing was PBMCs. The receptors were gathered from a young woman in good health and CMV-seronegative. The CDR3 runs from the conserved cysteine through the conserved F or W. The D gene is left open where the match is weak. Clone size, where shown, is once, few, many, or a class for clones that have expanded.

J gene	V gene	clone size	D gene	CDR3 protein	CDR3 DNA
TRBJ1-4	TRBV4-3	NA	NA	CASSQDIGANEKLFF	TGCGCCAGCAGCCAAGATATCGGAGCTAATGAAAAACTGTTTTTT
TRBJ2-2	TRBV5-5	NA	NA	CASSRSETGELFF	TGTGCCAGCAGCCGCTCAGAAACCGGGGAGCTGTTTTTT
TRBJ2-3	TRBV7-3	NA	NA	CASSPSQEDTQYF	TGTGCCAGCAGCCCATCTCAGGAAGATACGCAGTATTTT
TRBJ1-1	TRBV15	few	NA	CATGTGNTEAFF	TGTGCCACCGGCACAGGGAACACTGAAGCTTTCTTT
TRBJ1-2	TRBV10-3	NA	TRBD1	CAIRRAGQGTNYGYTF	TGTGCCATCAGACGTGCCGGACAGGGGACTAACTATGGCTACACCTTC
TRBJ2-1	TRBV29-1	NA	NA	CSSRLGGGYIF	TGCAGCTCACGACTCGGGGGAGGTTATATCTTC
TRBJ2-7	TRBV29-1	NA	NA	CSVVVHGGSDEQYF	TGCAGCGTTGTGGTGCATGGCGGGTCCGACGAGCAGTACTTC
TRBJ2-3	TRBV5-1	NA	NA	CASSLAGADTQYF	TGCGCCAGCAGCTTGGCAGGGGCAGATACGCAGTATTTT
TRBJ2-2	TRBV2	NA	NA	CASSQQDRYTGELFF	TGTGCCAGCAGTCAACAGGACCGCTACACCGGGGAGCTGTTTTTT
TRBJ2-3	TRBV9	NA	TRBD2	CASSPRGGDTDTQYF	TGTGCCAGCAGCCCGAGGGGAGGGGACACAGATACGCAGTATTTT
TRBJ2-1	TRBV19	NA	TRBD1	CASSKGGAYNEQFF	TGTGCCAGTAGTAAAGGGGGCGCTTACAATGAGCAGTTCTTC
TRBJ2-1	TRBV7-9	NA	TRBD2	CASSLLTSGNEQFF	TGTGCCAGCAGCTTACTCACTAGCGGGAATGAGCAGTTCTTC
TRBJ2-7	TRBV18	NA	TRBD1	CASSAQDRAYEQYF	TGTGCCAGCTCAGCCCAGGACAGGGCCTACGAGCAGTACTTC
TRBJ2-5	TRBV19	NA	NA	CASSPRGTEKETQYF	TGTGCCAGTAGTCCCCGCGGGACAGAAAAAGAGACCCAGTACTTC
TRBJ2-2	TRBV6-6	NA	NA	CASSYGGHTGELFF	TGTGCCAGCAGTTACGGAGGGCACACCGGGGAGCTGTTTTTT
TRBJ1-4	TRBV19	few	NA	CASSPLSDRGEKLFF	TGTGCCAGTAGTCCCTTAAGTGATAGGGGAGAAAAACTGTTTTTT
TRBJ2-3	TRBV27	few	NA	CASSLVGDTDTQYF	TGTGCCAGCAGTTTAGTAGGAGACACAGATACGCAGTATTTT
TRBJ2-1	TRBV7-3	NA	TRBD2	CASSVAGANEQFF	TGTGCCAGCAGCGTAGCGGGAGCAAACGAGCAGTTCTTC
TRBJ2-7	TRBV6-1	few	TRBD1	CASSEGGTGVDEQYF	TGTGCCAGCAGTGAAGGGGGGACAGGGGTCGACGAGCAGTACTTC
TRBJ2-5	TRBV5-4	NA	TRBD2	CASSFGASGSFETQYF	TGTGCCAGCAGCTTTGGTGCGAGCGGGAGTTTTGAGACCCAGTACTTC
TRBJ1-3	TRBV28	few	NA	CASRARDNLWLSGNTIYF	TGTGCCAGCAGAGCAAGGGACAACCTTTGGCTCTCTGGAAACACCATATATTTT
TRBJ1-1	TRBV19	NA	TRBD1	CASKVSMLAPRDRGLGTEAFF	TGTGCCAGTAAAGTGAGTATGCTCGCCCCCCGGGACAGGGGGCTTGGCACTGAAGCTTTCTTT
TRBJ1-5	TRBV29-1	NA	TRBD1	CSVVETGNNQPQHF	TGCAGCGTTGTTGAGACAGGGAACAATCAGCCCCAGCATTTT
TRBJ2-7	TRBV5-6	NA	NA	CASSFLSGSLYEQYF	TGTGCCAGCAGCTTCCTTAGCGGTTCCCTCTACGAGCAGTACTTC
TRBJ2-3	TRBV11-2	once	TRBD1	CASSSAGGWDTQYF	TGTGCCAGCAGCTCTGCAGGGGGCTGGGATACGCAGTATTTT
TRBJ2-7	TRBV4-1	NA	NA	CASSIGYEQYF	TGCGCCAGCAGCATCGGCTACGAGCAGTACTTC